The 5 T cell receptor beta chains listed next were all sequenced from one sample in a study of T-cell reconstitution after alpha-beta-depleted transplantation in children. Unique molecular identifiers featured in how the TCRbeta library was prepared. From the PCR reads, TCRdb called clonotypes with MiXCR, one entry per CDR3 protein. The sample carries around 600,000 distinct CDR3 sequences, around a sixth recorded once. The sample consisted of PBMCs from the stem cell graft donor, taken from the stem cell graft. The receptors were gathered from a human donor who donated a stem cell graft to a child with acute myeloid leukemia.

The rearrangement uses TRBV11-2 and TRBJ2-4; D possibly uses TRBD1 or TRBD2 (5 bases each). CDR1 is SGHAT and CDR2 is FQNNGV in the germline V gene. The CDR3 runs to 15 residues. The germline V and J ends were trimmed by 5 bases and 1 base, with 12 bases remaining between them. The CDR3 here is CASSGGGVAKNIQYF. The CDR3, as DNA: TGTGCCAGCAGCGGGGGTGGGGTCGCCAAAAACATTCAGTACTTC.

Ten or more counts support this clonotype. The CDR3 DNA sequence: TGTGCCATCAGTGGGGGGCATAGGAGGGACGAGCAGTACGTC. Protein sequence: CAISGGHRRDEQYV. The V gene is TRBV10-3, the J gene TRBJ2-7; D is possibly TRBD1 or TRBD2 (6 bases each). Germline CDR1 and CDR2: ENHRY and SYGVKD. This CDR3 is 14 amino acids long. Trimming removed 4 bases at V and 5 bases at J, with 15 bases between.

This clonotype was observed a few times. V is TRBV12-3 or TRBV12-4 and J is TRBJ1-2; D not resolved. The V and J ends lost 5 bases and 3 bases respectively, with 10 bases between them. This CDR3 region has 13 residues. The CDR3 region has the DNA TGTGCCAGCAGTCCCCTTGGGTACTATGGCTACACCTTC. Its translation is CASSPLGYYGYTF.

This clonotype appeared a few times. The chain has TRBV12-3 or TRBV12-4 and TRBJ1-5; possible D gene TRBD1, 5 bases. The length of the CDR3 is 15 residues. V was cut by 3 bases and J by 6 bases, with 15 bases left in between. The CDR3 spells CASSLWQGPGQPQHF. The CDR3 DNA follows: TGTGCCAGCAGTTTGTGGCAGGGCCCCGGTCAGCCCCAGCATTTT.

The gene calls are TRBV10-3 and TRBJ2-7; 9 bases match TRBD1. Germline V CDR1 and CDR2: ENHRY, SYGVKD. CDR3 length equals 13 residues. Trimming took 6 bases from V and 3 from J; bases not matched to a gene: 3. CDR3 sequence: CAIRDRGGYEQYF. The DNA of the CDR3 is TGTGCCATCAGAGACAGGGGGGGCTACGAGCAGTACTTC.